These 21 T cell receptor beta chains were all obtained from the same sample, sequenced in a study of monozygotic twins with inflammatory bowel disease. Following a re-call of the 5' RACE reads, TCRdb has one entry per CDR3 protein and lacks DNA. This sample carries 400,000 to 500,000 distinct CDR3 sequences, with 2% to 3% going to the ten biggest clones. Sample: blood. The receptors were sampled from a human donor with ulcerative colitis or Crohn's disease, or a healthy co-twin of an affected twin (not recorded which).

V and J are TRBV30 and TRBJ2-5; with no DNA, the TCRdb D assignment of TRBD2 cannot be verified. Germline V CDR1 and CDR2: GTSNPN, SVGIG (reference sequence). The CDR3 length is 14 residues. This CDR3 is CAWSPLAGGETQYF. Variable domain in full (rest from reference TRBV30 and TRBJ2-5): SQTIHQWPATLVQPVGSPLSLECTVEGTSNPNLYWYRQAAGRGLQLLFYSVGIGQISSEVPQNLSASRPQDRQFILSSKKLLLSDSGFYLCAWSPLAGGETQYFGPGTRLLVL.

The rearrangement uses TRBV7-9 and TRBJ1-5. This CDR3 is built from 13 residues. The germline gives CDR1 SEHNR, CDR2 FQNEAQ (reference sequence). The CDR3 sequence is CASSLNGLEPQHF. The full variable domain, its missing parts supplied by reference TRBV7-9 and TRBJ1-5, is DTGVSQNPRHKITKRGQNVTFRCDPISEHNRLYWYRQTLGQGPEFLTYFQNEAQLEKSRLLSDRFSAERPKGSFSTLEIQRTEQGDSAMYLCASSLNGLEPQHFGDGTRLSIL.

Here the CDR3 reads CASSLALARNTGELFF. The chain joins TRBV5-1 to TRBJ2-2; lacking DNA, the TRBD2 call made by TCRdb goes unchecked. Per the germline V gene, CDR1 is SGHRS and CDR2 is YFSETQ. The CDR3 has 16 residues.

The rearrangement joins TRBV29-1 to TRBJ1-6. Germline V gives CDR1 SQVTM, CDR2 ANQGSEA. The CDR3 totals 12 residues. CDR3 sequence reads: CSVGRYTSPLHF.

The CDR3 loop reads CASRPRRETGELFF. The chain uses TRBV6-1 and TRBJ2-2; the D call from TCRdb, TRBD2, cannot be confirmed without DNA. The CDR3 runs to 14 residues. Germline assignment: CDR1 MNHNS and CDR2 SASEGT.

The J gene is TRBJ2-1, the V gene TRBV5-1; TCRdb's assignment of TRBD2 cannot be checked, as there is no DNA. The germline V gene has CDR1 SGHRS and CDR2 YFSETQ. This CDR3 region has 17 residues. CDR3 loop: CASSFSLRRETYNEQFF. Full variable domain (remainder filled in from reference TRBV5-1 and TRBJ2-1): KAGVTQTPRYLIKTRGQQVTLSCSPISGHRSVSWYQQTPGQGLQFLFEYFSETQRNKGNFPGRFSGRQFSNSRSEMNVSTLELGDSALYLCASSFSLRRETYNEQFFGPGTRLTVL.

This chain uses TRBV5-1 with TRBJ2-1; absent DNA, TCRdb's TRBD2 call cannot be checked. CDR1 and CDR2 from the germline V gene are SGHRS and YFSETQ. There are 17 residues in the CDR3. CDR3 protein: CASSLALGLANGNEQFF.

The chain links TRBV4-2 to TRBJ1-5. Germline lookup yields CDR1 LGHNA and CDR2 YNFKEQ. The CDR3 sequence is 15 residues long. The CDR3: CASSQDRFGNQPQHF.

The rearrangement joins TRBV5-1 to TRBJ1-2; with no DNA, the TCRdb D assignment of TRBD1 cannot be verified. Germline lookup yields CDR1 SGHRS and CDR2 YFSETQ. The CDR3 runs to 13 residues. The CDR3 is CASWAGTGFGYTF.

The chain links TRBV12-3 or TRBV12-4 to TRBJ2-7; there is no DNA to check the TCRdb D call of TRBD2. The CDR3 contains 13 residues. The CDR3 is CASSTSGTYEQYF.

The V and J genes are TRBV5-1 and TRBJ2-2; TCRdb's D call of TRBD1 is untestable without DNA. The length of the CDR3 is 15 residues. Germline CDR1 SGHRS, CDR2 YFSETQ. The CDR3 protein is CASSLAGASAGELFF.

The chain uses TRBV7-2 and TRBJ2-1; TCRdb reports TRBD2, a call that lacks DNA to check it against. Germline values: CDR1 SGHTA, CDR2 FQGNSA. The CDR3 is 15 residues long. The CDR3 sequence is CDSSSLTSGGWEQFF.

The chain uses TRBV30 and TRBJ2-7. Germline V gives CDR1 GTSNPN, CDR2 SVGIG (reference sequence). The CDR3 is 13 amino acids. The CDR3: CAWSRERSYEQYF.

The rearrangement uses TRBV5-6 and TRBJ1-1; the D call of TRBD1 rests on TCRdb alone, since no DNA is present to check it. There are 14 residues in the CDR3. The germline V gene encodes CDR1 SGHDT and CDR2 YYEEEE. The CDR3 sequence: CVSSTGQAYTEAFF.

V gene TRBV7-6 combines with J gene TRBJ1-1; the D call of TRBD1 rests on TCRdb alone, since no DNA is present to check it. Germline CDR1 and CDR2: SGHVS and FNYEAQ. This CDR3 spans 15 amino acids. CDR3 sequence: CASSPGGQGSLEAFF.

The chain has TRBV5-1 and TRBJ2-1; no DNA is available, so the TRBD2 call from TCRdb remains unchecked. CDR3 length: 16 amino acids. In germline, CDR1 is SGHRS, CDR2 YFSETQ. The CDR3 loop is CASSLRTSGSNYEQFF.

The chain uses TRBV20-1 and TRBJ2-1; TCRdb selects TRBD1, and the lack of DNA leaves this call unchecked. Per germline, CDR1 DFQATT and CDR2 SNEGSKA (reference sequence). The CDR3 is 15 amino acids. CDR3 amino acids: CSAHPGAGALNEQFF.

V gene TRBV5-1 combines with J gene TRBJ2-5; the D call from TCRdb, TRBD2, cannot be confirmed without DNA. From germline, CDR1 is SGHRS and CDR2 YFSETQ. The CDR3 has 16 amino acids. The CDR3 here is CASSLGLAGVQETQYF.

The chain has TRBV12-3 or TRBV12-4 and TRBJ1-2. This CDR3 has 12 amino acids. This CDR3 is CASSFWAGGYTF.

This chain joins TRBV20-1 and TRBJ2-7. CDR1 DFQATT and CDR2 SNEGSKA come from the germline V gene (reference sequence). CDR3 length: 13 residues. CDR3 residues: CSASRRLAYEQYF.

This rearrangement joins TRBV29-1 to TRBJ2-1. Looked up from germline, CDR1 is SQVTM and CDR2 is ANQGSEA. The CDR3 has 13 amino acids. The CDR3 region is CSVRLGIHNEQFF.